One and the same sample provided the 15 T cell receptor beta chains below, sequenced in a study of siplizumab effects on memory and regulatory T cells (dated by TCRdb to between 2019 and 2020). The protocol used for the library was the immunoSEQ multiplex PCR assay. This is the immuneACCESS table as TCRdb keeps it, with only in-frame sequences that have V and J called. A part of the clones is gone; compared with another copy, unresolved V genes explain less than half, and the rest is unexplained. The sample table lists some 120,000 clones, approximately 94% of them with a count of one. Together, the top ten hold about 1.8% of the sample. The sample comprised non-Treg CD4+ T cells sorted from blood. What the cell subset or site label conveys for this sample: FACS-sorted unstimulated CD4+ non-regulatory T cells. The receptors derive from a human donor in good health.

The chain carries TRBV7-6 and TRBJ2-3; TRBD2 matches at 13 bases. CDR1 SGHVS and CDR2 FNYEAQ come from the germline V gene. The CDR3 has 16 residues. With 5 bases clipped from V and 5 bases from J, the junction kept 7 bases outside the gene matches. DNA of the CDR3: TGTGCCAGCAGCCTGGGACTAGCGGGGCGGTTAGATACGCAGTATTTT. This gives the protein CASSLGLAGRLDTQYF.

V usage is TRBV19 and J usage is TRBJ2-2; the D is unclear. Germline V gene sequence: CDR1 LNHDA, CDR2 SQIVND (reference sequence). The V end lost 6 bases, the J end lost 1 base, and 9 bases lay between the germline ends. This CDR3 region has 14 residues. CDR3 loop: CASRSPGNTGELFF. For the CDR3, the DNA is TGTGCCAGTAGGTCACCGGGGAACACCGGGGAGCTGTTTTTT.

The chain carries TRBV12-5 and TRBJ2-2, with 7 bases matching TRBD2. The CDR3 has 16 amino acids. Germline V gene data show CDR1 as LGHNT and CDR2 as FRNRAP. V was pared by 3 bases and J by 4 bases, with 8 bases of the junction left unmatched. Written as DNA, the CDR3 is TGTGCTAGTGGTTTACCGCTAGCGGAAAGCACCGGGGAGCTGTTTTTT. Protein product: CASGLPLAESTGELFF. Supplemented by reference TRBV12-5 and TRBJ2-2, the full variable domain reads DARVTQTPRHKVTEMGQEVTMRCQPILGHNTVFWYRQTMMQGLELLAYFRNRAPLDDSGMPKDRFSAEMPDATLATLKIQPSEPRDSAVYFCASGLPLAESTGELFFGEGSRLTVL.

This clone was counted a single time. The V call is TRBV6-1, the J call TRBJ2-2; TRBD2 aligns across 8 bases. In germline, CDR1 is MNHNS, CDR2 SASEGT. The CDR3 spans 14 residues. V trimming: 7 bases; J trimming: 3 bases; junction bases outside the gene matches: 4. The DNA of the CDR3 is TGTGCCAGCATTGCGGGGGGCGACACCGGGGAGCTGTTTTTT. Its translation is CASIAGGDTGELFF.

The CDR3 DNA follows: TGTGCCAGCAGGAGAATCCCGGGGAACTCTAATTCACCCCTCCACTTT. Translation: CASRRIPGNSNSPLHF. The V gene is TRBV6-6, the J gene TRBJ1-6; D gene uncertain. V was cut by 6 bases and J by 6 bases, with 18 bases left in between. The CDR3 is made up of 16 amino acids. CDR1 and CDR2 (germline): MNHNY, SVGAGI (reference sequence).

The rearrangement joins TRBV5-6 to TRBJ1-2, with TRBD1 identical over 7 bases. CDR3 length: 14 amino acids. V shed 4 bases, J shed 8 bases, and the junction held 11 bases outside the gene matches. The V gene's germline CDR1 is SGHDT and CDR2 YYEEEE. The CDR3: CASSIDTGVRGYTF. In DNA form, the CDR3 reads TGTGCCAGCAGCATTGATACAGGGGTTAGGGGCTACACCTTC. The complete variable domain, with remaining parts taken from reference TRBV5-6 and TRBJ1-2, reads DAGVTQSPTHLIKTRGQQVTLRCSPKSGHDTVSWYQQALGQGPQFIFQYYEEEERQRGNFPDRFSGHQFPNYSSELNVNALLLGDSALYLCASSIDTGVRGYTFGSGTRLTVV.

This clone was observed once. For the CDR3, the DNA is TGTGCCAGTAGCGACTACAATGAGCAGTTCTTC. It yields the protein CASSDYNEQFF. The J gene is TRBJ2-1, the V gene TRBV19; D call uncertain. The V end was cut by 6 bases, the J end by 3 bases, with 3 bases between. This CDR3 comprises 11 residues. Germline CDR1 LNHDA, CDR2 SQIVND (reference sequence).

This chain uses TRBV6-5 with TRBJ2-7; either TRBD1 or TRBD2 may supply D (6 bases each). Trimming took 10 bases from V and 7 from J, leaving 11 bases between them. The CDR3 is made up of 10 amino acids. From germline, CDR1 is MNHEY and CDR2 SVGAGI. The CDR3: CATKGGEQYF. CDR3 DNA sequence: TGTGCCACAAAAGGGGGGGAGCAGTACTTC.

The rearrangement uses TRBV18 and TRBJ1-2, with a weak D call TRBD1 (5 bases). The CDR3 extends over 14 amino acids. Deletions cut 2 bases from V and 4 bases from J, with 11 bases between. CDR1 KGHSH and CDR2 LQKENI come from the germline V gene. The CDR3 nucleotides read TGTGCCAGCTCACCAATGGGGCTTGTCTATGGCTACACCTTC. As protein: CASSPMGLVYGYTF.

This chain uses TRBV6-5 with TRBJ2-7; 10 bases are a match to TRBD2. Germline-derived CDR1 and CDR2 are MNHEY and SVGAGI. This CDR3 comprises 15 residues. The J segment lost 4 bases and the V segment lost 6 bases, leaving 9 bases of the junction unmatched. This CDR3 reads CASSPTGTSAYEQYF. DNA of the CDR3: TGTGCCAGCAGCCCTACCGGGACTAGCGCTTACGAGCAGTACTTC.

The CDR3 sequence: CASSHQPKGQPNYGYTF. CDR3 DNA: TGCGCCAGCAGCCATCAACCCAAGGGACAGCCTAACTATGGCTACACCTTC. The chain is built from TRBV4-1 and TRBJ1-2; 7 bases are a match to TRBD1. V lost 3 bases and J lost 0; bases outside the gene matches: 10. The V gene's germline CDR1 is MGHRA and CDR2 YSYEKL. The CDR3 runs to 17 residues.

The chain joins TRBV7-9 to TRBJ2-5; TRBD1 or TRBD2 may be the D gene (5 bases each). Gene TRBJ2-7 matches the end of the DNA better, so the J call may be wrong. Germline V lookup: CDR1 SEHNR, CDR2 FQNEAQ (reference sequence). The CDR3 has 15 residues. The CDR3 loop is CASSAGTGSSYEQYF. CDR3 bases: TGTGCCAGCAGCGCCGGGACCGGTAGCTCCTACGAGCAGTACTTC.

This chain connects TRBV2 to TRBJ2-7, with 14 nucleotides matching TRBD2. Unmatched junction bases numbered 2, after V lost 2 bases and J lost 5 bases. Germline CDR1 is SNHLY and CDR2 is FYNNEI. The CDR3 is 15 residues long. The CDR3, as DNA: TGTGCCAGCAGTGAATCGGGACTAGCGGGAGACGAGCAGTACTTC. As protein: CASSESGLAGDEQYF.

This chain joins TRBV10-1 and TRBJ2-3; 7 bases agree with TRBD2. CDR1 and CDR2 (germline): WNHNN, SYGVQD (reference sequence). The ends lost 2 bases at V and 6 bases at J; junction bases unmatched: 5. The CDR3 is made up of 14 amino acids. CDR3 loop: CASSEAGLVDTQYF. DNA for the CDR3: TGCGCCAGCAGTGAGGCTGGACTAGTTGATACGCAGTATTTT.

The rearrangement joins TRBV14 to TRBJ2-3; tentative D call: TRBD1 (5 bases). Trimming left V 2 bases short and J 5 bases short, with 14 bases between. This CDR3 is 15 amino acids long. Germline V gene data show CDR1 as SGHDN and CDR2 as FVKESK. In DNA form, the CDR3 reads TGTGCCAGCAGCCAACAGGGTCGGTGGCAAGATACGCAGTATTTT. It yields the protein CASSQQGRWQDTQYF.